A selection of T cell receptor beta chains follows, all from one sample in a study of CD8 T cells in Susac syndrome. TCRdb reprocessed the immunoSEQ multiplex PCR reads with MiXCR, giving one entry per CDR3 protein. Of under 200,000 distinct CDR3 sequences in the sample, 90% to 95% are singletons; the top ten hold around 0.1%. The sequenced sample consisted of CD4+ T cells from PBMCs. The receptors were gathered from a human donor in good health. Both conserved end residues are part of each CDR3. A D gene is named only where the DNA matches it firmly. A row's size may be missing; if present it is once, few, many or a size class.

CDR3nt	CDR3aa	j_gene	v_gene	d_gene	abundance
TGCAGTGCTACCAATACGAGGAGCTCCTACAATGAGCAGTTCTTC	CSATNTRSSYNEQFF	TRBJ2-1	TRBV20-1	.	.
TGTGCCAGCAGAGGGGGGTCTACCTACGAGCAGTACTTC	CASRGGSTYEQYF	TRBJ2-7	TRBV12-3/TRBV12-4	.	once
TGTGCCAGCAGCCCTTTAGCCAAAAACATTCAGTACTTC	CASSPLAKNIQYF	TRBJ2-4	TRBV3-1	.	.
TGTGCCACCAGCAACCCGACAGGGGGTTACACTGAAGCTTTCTTT	CATSNPTGGYTEAFF	TRBJ1-1	TRBV15	TRBD1	.
TGTGCCTGGAGCACCGGGAGCTCCTACAATGAGCAGTTCTTC	CAWSTGSSYNEQFF	TRBJ2-1	TRBV30	.	.
TGTGCCAGCAGCCCGGGGCCGGGACAGGACACAGATACGCAGTATTTT	CASSPGPGQDTDTQYF	TRBJ2-3	TRBV5-4	TRBD1	.
TGCAGTGCTAGGGGATCTGAAAAACTGTTTTTT	CSARGSEKLFF	TRBJ1-4	TRBV20-1	.	.
TGCAGCGGGGAGATGGGGGCCGGGGCTTTCTTT	CSGEMGAGAFF	TRBJ1-1	TRBV29-1	.	.
TGCAGCGCTACACAGGTACCGGGTGGCTACACCTTC	CSATQVPGGYTF	TRBJ1-2	TRBV29-1	.	.
TGTGCCAGCTCGCCCGGGTTGGAGCCCCAGCATTTT	CASSPGLEPQHF	TRBJ1-5	TRBV6-6	.	.
TGTGCCAGCAGCCCACAAGGCTCCGCGTCCGGTATTCAGTACTTC	CASSPQGSASGIQYF	TRBJ2-4	TRBV7-2	.	.
TGTGCCAGCAGCGTAGGACAGGATACGCAGTATTTT	CASSVGQDTQYF	TRBJ2-3	TRBV9	.	once
TGTGCCAGCAGTTTAAACCAAGAGACCCAGTACTTC	CASSLNQETQYF	TRBJ2-5	TRBV12-3/TRBV12-4	.	.
TGCACTCCCCTCGGGGAGACCCAGTACTTC	CTPLGETQYF	TRBJ2-5	TRBV20-1	.	.
TGTGCCACCAGTGATGGTCGCGACTATGGCTACACCTTC	CATSDGRDYGYTF	TRBJ1-2	TRBV24-1	.	.
TGCAGCGGGTGCGGGGTGAACACTGAAGCTTTCTTT	CSGCGVNTEAFF	TRBJ1-1	TRBV29-1	.	.
TGTGCCAGCAGCCCGGCGACTGGAAACACCATATATTTT	CASSPATGNTIYF	TRBJ1-3	TRBV3-1	.	.
TGTGCCAGCAGCATTAACACAGATACGCAGTATTTT	CASSINTDTQYF	TRBJ2-3	TRBV7-9	.	.
TGCAGCGTTGCCGGGCTTAGAAGGGCCGAGCAGTACTTC	CSVAGLRRAEQYF	TRBJ2-7	TRBV29-1	.	.
TGTGCCAGCAGTGTCGAAAGGGGATCTGATACGCAGTATTTT	CASSVERGSDTQYF	TRBJ2-3	TRBV2	.	.
TGTGCCAGCAGCAAACACAGGGGGCAAGAGACCCAGTACTTC	CASSKHRGQETQYF	TRBJ2-5	TRBV12-3/TRBV12-4	TRBD1	.
TGTGCCAGCAGTTACTCGCAGGGCCGGGAGAGCTATGGCTACACCTTC	CASSYSQGRESYGYTF	TRBJ1-2	TRBV6-2/TRBV6-3	.	.
TGTGCCAGCACTGACCGAACAGGAACCACAGATACGCAGTATTTT	CASTDRTGTTDTQYF	TRBJ2-3	TRBV5-4	.	.
TGTGCCAGCAGCAGCGATCCAGATACGCAGTATTTT	CASSSDPDTQYF	TRBJ2-3	TRBV5-6	.	.
TGTGCCAGCAGCCTAAGGGGGACTGGCGACAGTGAGCAGTTCTTC	CASSLRGTGDSEQFF	TRBJ2-1	TRBV12-3/TRBV12-4	.	.
TGCGCCAGCAGCCCTCGGACAGGGAACCCCACAGATACGCAGTATTTT	CASSPRTGNPTDTQYF	TRBJ2-3	TRBV5-1	TRBD1	.
TGTGCCAGCAGCACTGACAGCTCACCTATTCAGTACTTC	CASSTDSSPIQYF	TRBJ2-4	TRBV3-1	.	.
TGTGCCACTCCTTCCCGGGAGCTGTTTTTT	CATPSRELFF	TRBJ2-2	TRBV24-1	.	.
TGTGCCAGCAGCTCGGGACTTGATTCCTACAATGAGCAGTTCTTC	CASSSGLDSYNEQFF	TRBJ2-1	TRBV3-1	.	.